In its sample, the clone carrying this TCR beta chain was seen many times. As yet, its antigen is unknown. The data are from a study of CD8 T cells in ankylosing spondylitis. Per germline, CDR1 MDHEN and CDR2 SYDVKM. Trimming took 6 bases from V and 5 from J; bases not matched to a gene: 3. CDR3 length equals 12 residues. The study's findings and limits: Researchers report that disease-linked clones proved CD8+ and relatively rare in peripheral blood. Reportedly, matched ankylosing spondylitis synovial fluid was significantly enriched for disease-linked clones. About eight highly homologous variants made up a TCR beta motif that seemed to typify ankylosing spondylitis blood.

As the method for making TCR beta libraries, quantitative 5'-RACE with molecular barcodes was used. Using its own MiXCR run on the 5' RACE reads, TCRdb lists one record per CDR3 protein. The table lists some 30,000 distinct CDR3 sequences, 7.2% of them singletons, with roughly 10% in the top ten. The chain is built from TRBV28 and TRBJ1-2, with 7 bases identical to TRBD1. The receptor comes from a male donor with ankylosing spondylitis or in good health (not recorded which). The sequencing sample was made of blood, either unsorted or a sorted T cell fraction (not recorded which). CDR3 sequence reads: CASRAGGYGYTF. CDR3 DNA sequence: TGTGCCAGCAGGGCAGGGGGGTATGGCTACACCTTC.